This T cell receptor (beta chain) was observed in a study of blood T cell repertoires in COVID-19. Trimming left V 9 bases short and J 0 bases short, with 9 bases between. The CDR3 length is 12 residues. Germline-derived CDR1 and CDR2 are SGHTA and FQGNSA. Repertoires were generated with immunoSEQ multiplex PCR, while TCRdb's copy carries only in-frame clones and drops some. The sample records 200,000 to 300,000 clones, approximately 87% being singletons. The sequence came from a human donor in a cohort sampled during active COVID-19. The chain couples TRBV7-2 to TRBJ2-7; no reliable D call. The sequenced sample was peripheral blood. CDR3 nucleotide sequence: TGTGCCAGGTGGCGGCTCTCCTACGAGCAGTACTTC. Translated: CARWRLSYEQYF.